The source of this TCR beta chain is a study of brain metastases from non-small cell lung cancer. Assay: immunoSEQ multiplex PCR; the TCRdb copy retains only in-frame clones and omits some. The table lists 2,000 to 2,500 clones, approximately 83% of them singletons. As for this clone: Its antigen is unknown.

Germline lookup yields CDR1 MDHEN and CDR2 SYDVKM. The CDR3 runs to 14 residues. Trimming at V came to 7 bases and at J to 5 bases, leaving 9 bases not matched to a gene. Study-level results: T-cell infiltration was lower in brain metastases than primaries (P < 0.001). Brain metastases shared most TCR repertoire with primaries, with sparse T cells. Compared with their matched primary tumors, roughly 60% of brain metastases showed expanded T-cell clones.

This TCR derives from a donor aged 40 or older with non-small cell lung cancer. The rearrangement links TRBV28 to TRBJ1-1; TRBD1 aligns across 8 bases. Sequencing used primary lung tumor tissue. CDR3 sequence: CASTSGGGWTEAFF. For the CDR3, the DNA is TGTGCCAGCACCTCAGGGGGCGGTTGGACTGAAGCTTTCTTT.